A selection of T cell receptor beta chains follows, all from one sample in a study of T cell repertoires in cytomegalovirus infection. TCRdb re-called the reads through MiXCR, storing one row per CDR3 protein. The repertoire holds more than 90,000 distinct CDR3 sequences, around 10% seen once, with approximately 33% in the top ten. These receptors' antigens are unknown. The specimen was PBMCs, sequenced either directly or after in vitro stimulation (not recorded which). The receptors derive from a human donor in good health (CMV status not recorded). Some clones in this sample may be carry-over from other donors' samples. The CDR3 runs from the conserved cysteine through the conserved F or W. The order of the fields is clone size, D gene, J gene, V gene, CDR3 DNA, CDR3 protein. A D gene is named only where the DNA matches it firmly. Clone size is shown for a subset of rows, as once, few, many or a class of expanded clone.

- | TRBD2 | TRBJ2-7 | TRBV4-3 | TGCGCCAGCAGCCAAGACTGGGGACTAGCCTACGAGCAGTACTTC | CASSQDWGLAYEQYF
few | - | TRBJ2-7 | TRBV4-3 | TGCGCCAGCAGCCAAGGGTCGATTGGTTACGAGCAGTACTTC | CASSQGSIGYEQYF
- | TRBD1 | TRBJ1-2 | TRBV18 | TGTGCCAGCTCACCCGACAGGGGACAGGCAAACTATGGCTACACCTTC | CASSPDRGQANYGYTF
many | TRBD1 | TRBJ2-3 | TRBV13 | TGTGCCAGCAGCCCCGGGACAGGGACAGATACGCAGTATTTT | CASSPGTGTDTQYF
few | TRBD1 | TRBJ1-2 | TRBV7-2 | TGTGCCAGCAGCTTTACCGGGACAGGGATCTATGGCTACACCTTC | CASSFTGTGIYGYTF
few | - | TRBJ1-1 | TRBV7-4 | TGTGCCAGCAGCTTAAGCGCGGCTACGAACACTGAAGCTTTCTTT | CASSLSAATNTEAFF
many | TRBD1 | TRBJ1-2 | TRBV7-2 | TGTGCCAGCAGCTTGGGACAGACCAGCCGCTACACCTTC | CASSLGQTSRYTF
- | - | TRBJ2-7 | TRBV11-2 | TGTGCCAGCAGCGGATCCGGGACACTTAGCTACGAGCAGTACTTC | CASSGSGTLSYEQYF
many | - | TRBJ1-1 | TRBV12-3/TRBV12-4 | TGTGCCAGCAGTTTCGGAGGAGGGAGGACTGAAGCTTTCTTT | CASSFGGGRTEAFF
- | TRBD2 | TRBJ2-5 | TRBV12-3/TRBV12-4 | TGTGCCAGCAGACCACTAGCGGGAGGGCCGCGGGAGACCCAGTACTTC | CASRPLAGGPRETQYF
many | - | TRBJ1-1 | TRBV7-2 | TGTGCCAGCAGCCTAAGACTGGGGTTTACTGAAGCTTTCTTT | CASSLRLGFTEAFF
few | - | TRBJ1-2 | TRBV20-1 | TGCAGTGCTAGTGAGACAGTCAGCAACTATGGCTACACCTTC | CSASETVSNYGYTF
- | - | TRBJ1-2 | TRBV19 | TGTGCCAGTAGCCCGGGACTGCTTAACTATGGCTACACCTTC | CASSPGLLNYGYTF
- | - | TRBJ1-5 | TRBV27 | TGTGCCAGCAGTCGTCCTAATCAGCCCCAGCATTTT | CASSRPNQPQHF
many | - | TRBJ1-6 | TRBV5-4 | TGTGCCAGCAGCTTAACAGTGGAATCACCCCTCCACTTT | CASSLTVESPLHF
many | - | TRBJ1-2 | TRBV7-2 | TGTGCCAGCAGCTTAGGATCCCAGGGCCCAAGCTATGGCTACACCTTC | CASSLGSQGPSYGYTF
many | - | TRBJ2-1 | TRBV6-2/TRBV6-3 | TGTGCCAGCAGTTATTTTACGGGATCGGGGTCGAATGAGCAGTTCTTC | CASSYFTGSGSNEQFF
many | - | TRBJ1-2 | TRBV12-3/TRBV12-4 | TGTGCCAGCAGTTTAAGGGGCGGAGAGATCTCCTTTGGCTACACCTTC | CASSLRGGEISFGYTF
- | - | TRBJ2-7 | TRBV28 | TGTGCCAGCAGGCCCGGGACCCGCTACGAGCAGTACTTC | CASRPGTRYEQYF
- | - | TRBJ1-4 | TRBV19 | TGTGCCAGTAGTATGGGGGGGGCGCAGGGTGAAAAACTGTTTTTT | CASSMGGAQGEKLFF
- | TRBD1 | TRBJ2-3 | TRBV2 | TGTGCCAGCAACCAGGGGGGCACAGATACGCAGTATTTT | CASNQGGTDTQYF
few | - | TRBJ1-1 | TRBV7-9 | TGTGCCAGCAGACAGACCTCGAACACTGAAGCTTTCTTT | CASRQTSNTEAFF